The 20 T cell receptor beta chains reported below all come from one sample, sequenced in a study of T cells after yellow fever vaccination. TCRdb passed the 5' RACE reads through MiXCR, listing each CDR3 protein once. This repertoire shows about 400,000 distinct CDR3 sequences, 6.2% found once; its top ten account for 15%. The specimen comprised PBMCs, sampled 5 days after the yellow fever booster vaccination. The receptors shown here come from a man aged 30 to 39 who received the YFV17D yellow fever vaccine.

This clonotype was observed a handful of times. The genes are TRBV18 and TRBJ1-1; 9 positions agree with TRBD1. Germline assignment: CDR1 KGHSH and CDR2 LQKENI. The CDR3 extends over 16 amino acids. Trimming cost V 6 bases and J 4 bases; bases outside gene matches: 12. The CDR3 coding sequence is TGTGCCAGCTCGCCGGGACAGGGCCGGGGTAGCACTGAAGCTTTCTTT. The encoded protein is CASSPGQGRGSTEAFF.

This clonotype occurred a few times. The V call is TRBV20-1, the J call TRBJ2-7; D assignment may be TRBD1 or TRBD2 (5 bases each). Germline V gene sequence: CDR1 DFQATT, CDR2 SNEGSKA (reference sequence). The CDR3 is 14 amino acids. V lost 1 base to trimming and J lost 2 bases, with 12 bases between them. The CDR3 DNA follows: TGCAGTGCTAGAGCCCCGCAGGGAGCCTACGAGCAGTACTTC. It is translated as CSARAPQGAYEQYF.

This clonotype was detected ten times or more. V and J are TRBV6-5 and TRBJ1-5; D is unclear. The CDR3 loop spans 15 amino acids. Germline V lookup: CDR1 MNHEY, CDR2 SVGAGI. The V gene lost 4 bases and the J gene lost 0 bases, with 10 bases spanning the gap. In DNA, the CDR3 is TGTGCCAGCAGTTTGACACCGTATAGCAATCAGCCCCAGCATTTT. Its translation: CASSLTPYSNQPQHF.

This clonotype was picked up one time. This chain links TRBV5-1 with TRBJ2-5, with D perhaps assigned TRBD1 or TRBD2 (5 bases each). Germline V gene lookup returns CDR1 SGHRS and CDR2 YFSETQ. The V and J ends lost 0 bases and 7 bases respectively, with 13 bases between them. This CDR3 is 14 amino acids long. The chain's CDR3 is CASSLAGTPATQYF. CDR3 in DNA: TGCGCCAGCAGCTTGGCCGGGACGCCGGCGACCCAGTACTTC.

With respect to this clonotype: With a much larger clone just one base away, this may be a read error. This rearrangement joins TRBV7-2 to TRBJ2-3; no clear D. The CDR3 totals 15 residues. V was cut by 1 base and J by 3 bases, with 11 bases left in between. Germline lookup yields CDR1 SGHTA and CDR2 FQGNSA. Written as DNA, the CDR3 is TGTGCCAGCAGCTTAGAAGCGCTTAGGACAGATACGCAGTATTTT. Residues: CASSLEALRTDTQYF.

Ten or more counts support this clonotype. The J gene is TRBJ2-5, the V gene TRBV21-1; the D call in the table, TRBD1, was not verified against the DNA. TRBV21-1 is designated a pseudogene. This CDR3 has 15 amino acids. The CDR3 DNA reads TGTGCCAGCAGCAAAGCTGTCCAGGTCCAAGAGACCCAGTACTTC. As protein: CASSKAVQVQETQYF.

This clonotype was seen repeatedly, ten times or more. The chain couples TRBV4-3 to TRBJ2-7; D unresolved. Trimming took 0 bases from V and 1 from J, leaving 13 bases between them. CDR3 length: 16 amino acids. Germline V gene data show CDR1 as LGHNA and CDR2 as YSLEER. DNA of the CDR3: TGCGCCAGCAGCCAAGATCGGGCAGGCCCTTCCTACGAGCAGTACTTC. It encodes CASSQDRAGPSYEQYF.

This clonotype was seen repeatedly, ten times or more. The chain employs TRBV20-1 and TRBJ2-7, with 11 bases identical to TRBD2. The J segment lost 6 bases and the V segment lost 5 bases, leaving 9 bases of the junction unmatched. This CDR3 spans 14 amino acids. The germline V gene encodes CDR1 DFQATT and CDR2 SNEGSKA (reference sequence). The CDR3 DNA is TGCAGTGCTCCAATAGCGGGAGGGCTAATCGAGCAGTACTTC. Translating gives CSAPIAGGLIEQYF.

The sample holds a few counts of this clonotype. The chain joins TRBV15 to TRBJ2-1; 9 nucleotides agree with TRBD1. The length of the CDR3 is 15 residues. The V segment lost 3 bases and the J segment 1 base; nucleotides outside the gene matches: 1. The germline V gene has CDR1 LNHNV and CDR2 YYDKDF (reference sequence). CDR3 protein: CATSRGQGSYNEQFF. The DNA for the CDR3 is TGTGCCACCAGCAGGGGACAGGGTTCCTACAATGAGCAGTTCTTC.

This clonotype has more than one count but fewer than ten. V usage is TRBV20-1 and J usage is TRBJ2-1; 7 bases line up with TRBD2. Per germline, CDR1 DFQATT and CDR2 SNEGSKA (reference sequence). The J segment lost 4 bases and the V segment lost 3 bases, leaving 12 bases of the junction unmatched. The CDR3 consists of 16 residues. This CDR3 is CSASSPSGDFYNEQFF. CDR3 coding DNA: TGCAGTGCTAGTTCCCCCAGCGGGGATTTTTACAATGAGCAGTTCTTC.

This clonotype occurred many times. The V and J genes are TRBV5-1 and TRBJ2-6; D might be TRBD1 or TRBD2, each matching 5 bases. Germline CDR1 is SGHRS and CDR2 is YFSETQ. The CDR3 is 16 amino acids. V shed 4 bases and J shed 0 bases, with 11 bases lying between them. CDR3 DNA: TGCGCCAGCAGCAGCTGGGGGACCTCTGGGGCCAACGTCCTGACTTTC. Translation gives CASSSWGTSGANVLTF.

This chain links TRBV20-1 with TRBJ2-4; 7 bases fit TRBD2. CDR3 size: 17 residues. Trimming at V came to 5 bases and at J to 0 bases, leaving 13 bases not matched to a gene. Germline V gene sequence: CDR1 DFQATT, CDR2 SNEGSKA (reference sequence). CDR3 coding DNA: TGCAGTGCTTGGGGTTCTCGGCGGGAGTCAGCCAAAAACATTCAGTACTTC. Translating gives CSAWGSRRESAKNIQYF.

This clonotype was counted only a few times. The chain couples TRBV6-2 or TRBV6-3 to TRBJ2-1, with D hard to call. The CDR3 loop spans 12 amino acids. CDR1 and CDR2 (germline): MNHEY, SVGEGT. CDR3 sequence (DNA): TGTACCCAACCTCGCTCCTACAATGAGCAGTTCTTC. Its protein is CTQPRSYNEQFF.

This clonotype came up many times. This sequence joins TRBV11-2 and TRBJ2-1; the match to TRBD2 covers 12 bases. This CDR3 has 18 residues. Germline CDR1 and CDR2: SGHAT and FQNNGV. V was pared by 4 bases and J by 5 bases, with 12 bases of the junction left unmatched. CDR3 protein: CASSSKLVGLAGNNEQFF. The CDR3, as DNA: TGTGCCAGCAGCTCCAAATTAGTCGGACTAGCGGGAAACAATGAGCAGTTCTTC.

This clonotype came up many times. This rearrangement joins TRBV5-4 to TRBJ2-1; 8 nucleotides line up with TRBD1. V shed 4 bases and J 3 bases; nucleotides not matched to a gene: 6. From germline, CDR1 is SGHNT and CDR2 YYREEE (reference sequence). The CDR3 has 15 residues. The CDR3 reads CASSIGQGSYNEQFF. The CDR3 nucleotides read TGTGCCAGCAGCATAGGACAGGGTAGCTACAATGAGCAGTTCTTC.

This clonotype was seen ten or more times. This rearrangement joins TRBV28 to TRBJ2-7, with D tentatively TRBD2 (5 bases). Germline CDR1 MDHEN, CDR2 SYDVKM. This CDR3 is built from 16 residues. V lost 2 bases and J 6 bases, leaving 20 bases between the germline ends. CDR3 amino acids: CASSLHPDSLRPEQYF. The CDR3 DNA reads as TGTGCCAGCAGTTTACACCCGGACTCCCTTCGTCCCGAGCAGTACTTC.

The chain links TRBV15 to TRBJ2-1; a weak D match, TRBD2 (6 bases). This CDR3 has 16 amino acids. Germline CDR1 LNHNV, CDR2 YYDKDF (reference sequence). Trimming cost V 0 bases and J 7 bases, with 16 bases left between them. The CDR3 DNA reads as TGTGCCACCAGCAGAGAGAGGAGCGGGTCAGGGAATGAGCAGTTCTTC. Amino acid sequence: CATSRERSGSGNEQFF.

V usage is TRBV28 and J usage is TRBJ2-1; perhaps TRBD2 as D (5 bases). Between the trimmed V and J ends, which lost 2 bases and 7 bases, there was a span of 15 bases. The CDR3 totals 15 residues. The germline gives CDR1 MDHEN, CDR2 SYDVKM. The CDR3, as DNA: TGTGCCAGCAGTTTAGCCTCACTAGGCGTGAATGAGCAGTTCTTC. The encoded protein is CASSLASLGVNEQFF. Together with reference TRBV28 and TRBJ2-1, the CDR3 gives the full variable domain: DVKVTQSSRYLVKRTGEKVFLECVQDMDHENMFWYRQDPGLGLRLIYFSYDVKMKEKGDIPEGYSVSREKKERFSLILESASTNQTSMYLCASSLASLGVNEQFFGPGTRLTVL.

The rearrangement uses TRBV7-2 and TRBJ1-6; no clear D gene. In germline, CDR1 is SGHTA, CDR2 FQGNSA. The ends were cut back, 5 bases at V and 8 bases at J, with 16 bases in the middle. The CDR3 contains 15 residues. The CDR3 loop reads CASSVDVLKYSPLHF. The CDR3 nucleotides are TGTGCCAGCAGCGTCGACGTATTAAAGTATTCACCCCTCCACTTT.

This clonotype has at least ten counts. This chain uses TRBV20-1 with TRBJ2-1; D possibly uses TRBD1 or TRBD2 (6 bases each). From germline, CDR1 is DFQATT and CDR2 SNEGSKA (reference sequence). Deletions cut 0 bases from V and 3 bases from J, with 9 bases between. This CDR3 spans 14 amino acids. CDR3: CSAREQGGYNEQFF. CDR3 in DNA: TGCAGTGCTAGAGAACAGGGAGGCTACAATGAGCAGTTCTTC.